One and the same sample provided the 13 T cell receptor beta chains below, sequenced in a study of human T cells and chemical hapten exposure. Time point indicated: pre-sensitization, week 0. Treatment noted: therapeutic diphenylcyclopropenone sensitization with weekly scalp DPC. Each CDR3 protein gets one entry after TCRdb re-called the RACE reads with MiXCR. The sample has about 270,000 distinct CDR3 sequences, roughly 7.4% seen once. The sequences come from whole blood, collected in connection with sensitization to the hapten diphenylcyclopropenone (DPC). All receptors come from a man aged 18 to 29 with alopecia areata. Some clones in this sample may be carry-over from other donors' samples.

This clonotype was observed at least ten times. In nucleotides, the CDR3 is TGTGCCAGCAGCTTAGCTAATCAGCCCCAGCATTTT. Its translation: CASSLANQPQHF. The chain uses TRBV11-2 and TRBJ1-5; D unresolved. Germline CDR1 is SGHAT and CDR2 is FQNNGV. The CDR3 is 12 residues long. The V end lost 1 base, the J end lost 4 bases, and 2 bases lay between the germline ends. The variable domain in full, with the rest retrieved from reference TRBV11-2 and TRBJ1-5, is EAGVAQSPRYKIIEKRQSVAFWCNPISGHATLYWYQQILGQGPKLLIQFQNNGVVDDSQLPKDRFSAERLKGVDSTLKIQPAKLEDSAVYLCASSLANQPQHFGDGTRLSIL.

This clonotype was detected a few times. V and J are TRBV4-1 and TRBJ1-5, with 7 bases lining up with TRBD1. CDR3 size: 14 residues. V trimming: 1 base; J trimming: 11 bases; junction bases outside the gene matches: 8. Germline CDR1 and CDR2: MGHRA and YSYEKL. The CDR3 coding sequence is TGCGCCAGCAGCCAAGCCAGGGTTGGACAGGCCCAGCATTTT. Amino acids: CASSQARVGQAQHF.

This clonotype has more than one count but fewer than ten. The chain is built from TRBV7-2 and TRBJ1-2; D call uncertain. Germline V gene lookup returns CDR1 SGHTA and CDR2 FQGNSA. This CDR3 is 16 amino acids long. The V and J ends lost 3 bases and 4 bases respectively, with 18 bases between them. This CDR3 reads CASSLTSRGDGYGYTF. In DNA form, the CDR3 reads TGTGCCAGCAGCTTGACCAGTCGCGGCGACGGCTATGGCTACACCTTC.

At least ten counts were recorded for this clonotype. This chain connects TRBV4-1 to TRBJ1-2; maybe TRBD1 (6 bases). Trimming removed 1 base at V and 4 bases at J, with 16 bases between. Per the germline V gene, CDR1 is MGHRA and CDR2 is YSYEKL. The CDR3 loop spans 16 amino acids. The CDR3 sequence: CASSQAVSRGVYGYTF. The CDR3, as DNA: TGCGCCAGCAGCCAAGCTGTCTCCAGGGGCGTCTATGGCTACACCTTC.

Ten or more counts support this clonotype. The CDR3 here is CSVGTGGIPEAFF. CDR3 DNA sequence: TGCAGCGTGGGGACAGGGGGGATCCCTGAAGCTTTCTTT. The chain combines TRBV29-1 with TRBJ1-1; 11 bases match TRBD1. This CDR3 has 13 residues. V dropped 6 bases and J dropped 6; count of bases not matched to a gene: 6. The V gene's germline CDR1 is SQVTM and CDR2 ANQGSEA. Looking up the rest from reference TRBV29-1 and TRBJ1-1 gives the full variable domain: SAVISQKPSRDICQRGTSLTIQCQVDSQVTMMFWYRQQPGQSLTLIATANQGSEATYESGFVIDKFPISRPNLTFSTLTVSNMSPEDSSIYLCSVGTGGIPEAFFGQGTRLTVV.

This clonotype was observed a few times. The chain has TRBV28 and TRBJ2-7; 7 nucleotides match TRBD2. V lost 8 bases and J lost 1; bases outside the gene matches: 5. The germline CDR1 and CDR2 sequences are MDHEN and SYDVKM. This CDR3 spans 13 amino acids. The CDR3 nucleotides read TGTGCCAGCCGGGCCGGGGGGTCCTACGAGCAGTACTTC. This sequence encodes CASRAGGSYEQYF.

This clonotype was picked up a small number of times. The J gene is TRBJ1-5, the V gene TRBV20-1, with D possibly TRBD1 on 6 matching bases. V was trimmed by 6 bases and J by 5 bases, leaving 14 bases between them. CDR1 and CDR2 from the germline V gene are DFQATT and SNEGSKA (reference sequence). This CDR3 has 13 residues. CDR3 coding DNA: TGCAGTGCCCGGAGACAGGTCGATCAGCCCCAGCATTTT. Translating it yields CSARRQVDQPQHF.

The chain uses TRBV6-6 and TRBJ2-7, with D possibly being TRBD1 (5 bases). The CDR3 is 13 amino acids. Trimming pared 5 bases from V and 1 base from J, leaving 9 bases between. Germline V gene lookup returns CDR1 MNHNY and CDR2 SVGAGI (reference sequence). The CDR3 is CASSPSGSYEQYF. In DNA form, the CDR3 reads TGTGCCAGCAGTCCCTCAGGGTCCTACGAGCAGTACTTC.

The CDR3 here is CSAGTPGQLYGYTF. CDR3 in DNA: TGCAGTGCTGGGACGCCGGGACAGCTCTATGGCTACACCTTC. J is TRBJ1-2 and V is TRBV20-1, with 7 bases fitting TRBD1. The CDR3 loop spans 14 amino acids. V was clipped by 5 bases and J by 4 bases; unmatched bases: 10. The germline CDR1 and CDR2 sequences are DFQATT and SNEGSKA (reference sequence).

This clonotype was counted only a few times. V is TRBV29-1 and J is TRBJ1-1, with TRBD1 matching 7 bases. Germline V CDR1 and CDR2: SQVTM, ANQGSEA. This CDR3 region has 14 residues. The V gene end was trimmed by 3 bases and the J gene end by 0 bases; junction bases not matched to a gene: 4. CDR3 bases: TGCAGCGTTGACCTAACAGGGGTGAACACTGAAGCTTTCTTT. Protein sequence: CSVDLTGVNTEAFF.

This chain joins TRBV7-3 and TRBJ2-1, with TRBD2 matching over 9 bases. J gave up 2 bases and V 5 bases, and 7 bases lay outside the gene matches. Germline-derived CDR1 and CDR2 are SGHTA and FQGTGA. The CDR3 sequence is 16 residues long. Here the CDR3 reads CASSIQRGEPYNEQFF. Here the CDR3 DNA reads TGTGCCAGCAGCATTCAGCGGGGGGAACCCTACAATGAGCAGTTCTTC. Supplemented by reference TRBV7-3 and TRBJ2-1, the full variable domain reads GAGVSQTPSNKVTEKGKYVELRCDPISGHTALYWYRQSLGQGPEFLIYFQGTGAADDSGLPNDRFFAVRPEGSVSTLKIQRTERGDSAVYLCASSIQRGEPYNEQFFGPGTRLTVL.

The V and J genes are TRBV28 and TRBJ2-7; 10 bases align to TRBD2. CDR3 size: 15 residues. J lost 6 bases, V lost 5 bases, and 10 bases had no gene match. CDR1 is MDHEN, CDR2 SYDVKM, per germline. The CDR3 loop reads CASSQRGGPHLEQYF. The CDR3 DNA reads TGTGCCAGCAGTCAGCGGGGGGGCCCCCACCTCGAGCAGTACTTC.

This clonotype was counted between two and nine times. The chain combines TRBV9 with TRBJ1-2; the D is unclear. Germline V gene lookup returns CDR1 SGDLS and CDR2 YYNGEE. CDR3 size: 12 residues. V lost 0 bases to trimming and J lost 7 bases, with 7 bases between them. The CDR3 is CASSVGLSGYTF. CDR3 in DNA: TGTGCCAGCAGCGTAGGACTCTCTGGCTACACCTTC.